Shown below are 23 T cell receptor beta chains from a single sample sequenced in a study of cytomegalovirus exposure and HLA in healthy donors. Primers for the PCR totalled 60 Vbeta and 13 Jbeta. Using immunoSEQ multiplex PCR, the repertoire was profiled, and TCRdb retains in-frame clones only, with some absent. The sample carries more than 40,000 clones, about half recorded once. The sequencing input was PBMCs. These receptors all come from a man in his sixties in good health and CMV-seronegative.

The chain carries TRBV11-2 and TRBJ1-1, with D possibly TRBD1 on 5 matching bases. From germline, CDR1 is SGHAT and CDR2 FQNNGV. This CDR3 is built from 12 residues. V lost 5 bases to trimming and J lost 6 bases, with 10 bases between them. The CDR3 loop is CASSQTVAEAFF. The CDR3 DNA reads as TGTGCCAGCAGCCAGACAGTCGCTGAAGCTTTCTTT.

The V and J genes are TRBV10-1 and TRBJ2-1, with 8 positions matching TRBD2. Germline values: CDR1 WNHNN, CDR2 SYGVQD (reference sequence). The CDR3 consists of 15 residues. The J segment lost 10 bases and the V segment lost 2 bases, leaving 10 bases of the junction unmatched. The DNA of the CDR3 is TGCGCCAGCAGTGAGAAGGTAGCGGGACTCCGGGAGCAGTTCTTC. As protein: CASSEKVAGLREQFF.

This clone was counted a few times. This sequence joins TRBV9 and TRBJ1-2, with 9 bases identical to TRBD1. Germline loops: CDR1 SGDLS, CDR2 YYNGEE. Germline trimming cut 3 bases from V and 4 bases from J; bases unmatched to any gene: 1. The CDR3 contains 13 residues. The CDR3 DNA reads TGTGCCAGCAGCGAGGACAGGGGCTATGGCTACACCTTC. It codes for CASSEDRGYGYTF.

J is TRBJ1-1 and V is TRBV18; 10 bases fit TRBD1. This CDR3 has 13 residues. Germline CDR1 is KGHSH and CDR2 is LQKENI. Trimming took 3 bases from V and 8 from J; bases not matched to a gene: 3. The CDR3 is CASSPMDRGEAFF. DNA for the CDR3: TGTGCCAGCTCACCGATGGACAGGGGGGAAGCTTTCTTT.

This clone was detected a few times. CDR3 nucleotide sequence: TGTGCCAGCGGGGGACAGGGGAATTCACCCCTCCACTTT. As protein: CASGGQGNSPLHF. The chain has TRBV6-1 and TRBJ1-6; the match to TRBD1 covers 10 bases. Germline V gene lookup returns CDR1 MNHNS and CDR2 SASEGT. V dropped 8 bases and J dropped 7; count of bases not matched to a gene: 2. The CDR3 extends over 13 amino acids.

This chain joins TRBV4-2 and TRBJ1-1; D not certain. Trimming took off 4 bases at V and 7 bases at J, with 19 bases between the two ends. Germline V CDR1 and CDR2: LGHNA, YNFKEQ. This CDR3 has 15 residues. The CDR3 nucleotides are TGTGCCAGCAGCCCTCTCACGGAAGGAGGAGGTGAAGCTTTCTTT. It codes for CASSPLTEGGGEAFF.

This clone was counted only a few times. The genes are TRBV28 and TRBJ2-2, with D maybe TRBD1 (6 bases). This CDR3 spans 15 amino acids. From germline, CDR1 is MDHEN and CDR2 SYDVKM. V gave up 6 bases and J gave up 5 bases, with 16 bases separating them. The CDR3 protein is CASSHYRVGTGELFF. The CDR3 nucleotides are TGTGCCAGCAGCCACTACAGGGTTGGGACCGGGGAGCTGTTTTTT.

This CDR3 reads CASSSGGREQYF. The DNA for the CDR3 is TGTGCCAGCAGCTCGGGCGGGCGCGAGCAGTACTTC. The V and J genes are TRBV7-6 and TRBJ2-7, with D possibly TRBD2 on 5 matching bases. Germline V gene sequence: CDR1 SGHVS, CDR2 FNYEAQ. Trimming removed 4 bases at V and 6 bases at J, with 10 bases between. CDR3 size: 12 residues.

The gene calls are TRBV27 and TRBJ2-3; D is undetermined. Germline loops: CDR1 MNHEY, CDR2 SMNVEV (reference sequence). The CDR3 spans 14 residues. Trimming left V 1 base short and J 2 bases short, with 7 bases between. CDR3 nucleotide sequence: TGTGCCAGCAGTTTATATCGCGCCACAGATACGCAGTATTTT. Its protein product is CASSLYRATDTQYF.

V gene TRBV7-8 combines with J gene TRBJ2-1; perhaps TRBD2 as D (6 bases). Trimming took off 4 bases at V and 5 bases at J, with 9 bases between the two ends. There are 13 residues in the CDR3. Germline loops: CDR1 SGHVS, CDR2 FQNEAQ. CDR3 coding DNA: TGTGCCAGCAGCTCGGGACTCAACAATGAGCAGTTCTTC. Residues: CASSSGLNNEQFF.

The gene calls are TRBV7-9 and TRBJ2-1, with 12 bases matching TRBD2. Per the germline V gene, CDR1 is SEHNR and CDR2 is FQNEAQ (reference sequence). The J segment lost 8 bases and the V segment lost 5 bases, leaving 13 bases of the junction unmatched. This CDR3 has 17 residues. CDR3 sequence reads: CASSLQTSGRNVHEQFF. CDR3 nucleotides: TGTGCCAGCAGCCTCCAAACTAGCGGGAGGAACGTTCATGAGCAGTTCTTC. Variable domain in full (rest from reference TRBV7-9 and TRBJ2-1): DTGVSQNPRHKITKRGQNVTFRCDPISEHNRLYWYRQTLGQGPEFLTYFQNEAQLEKSRLLSDRFSAERPKGSFSTLEIQRTEQGDSAMYLCASSLQTSGRNVHEQFFGPGTRLTVL.

A few counts support this clone. The J gene is TRBJ2-5, the V gene TRBV6-1; a weak D match, TRBD2 (6 bases). The germline V gene encodes CDR1 MNHNS and CDR2 SASEGT. The CDR3 extends over 12 amino acids. V was trimmed by 6 bases and J by 4 bases, leaving 9 bases between them. The CDR3 region is CASSREVETQYF. CDR3 sequence (DNA): TGTGCCAGCAGCAGGGAGGTAGAGACCCAGTACTTC.

The chain has TRBV5-1 and TRBJ2-1; possible D gene TRBD1, 6 bases. The CDR3 sequence is 13 residues long. Trimming removed 4 bases at V and 5 bases at J, with 10 bases between. Germline CDR1 SGHRS, CDR2 YFSETQ. The CDR3 DNA is TGCGCCAGCAGCCCTGGACAGAACAATGAGCAGTTCTTC. Translating it yields CASSPGQNNEQFF.

This clone was counted only a few times. This chain uses TRBV10-3 with TRBJ2-7; TRBD1 is a possible D gene (6 bases). The CDR3 is 13 amino acids. Germline loops: CDR1 ENHRY, CDR2 SYGVKD. Trimming pared 3 bases from V and 5 bases from J, leaving 11 bases between. The CDR3 reads CAISDVGAHEQYF. The CDR3, as DNA: TGTGCCATCAGTGATGTGGGGGCCCACGAGCAGTACTTC.

The sample holds one count of this clone. CDR3 residues: CASSQERGHGYTF. The CDR3 nucleotides read TGCGCCAGCAGCCAAGAAAGGGGGCATGGCTACACCTTC. The rearrangement uses TRBV4-1 and TRBJ1-2, with 7 bases fitting TRBD1. This CDR3 is built from 13 residues. V shed 0 bases and J 6 bases; nucleotides not matched to a gene: 1. Germline CDR1 is MGHRA and CDR2 is YSYEKL.

The chain has TRBV11-3 and TRBJ1-2, with 9 bases fitting TRBD1. CDR1 and CDR2 from the germline V gene are SGHNT and YENEEA. This CDR3 has 14 residues. J lost 8 bases, V lost 5 bases, and 9 bases had no gene match. CDR3 region: CASSQTGTGSGYTF. In DNA form, the CDR3 reads TGTGCCAGCAGCCAGACCGGGACAGGGAGCGGCTACACCTTC.

The chain is built from TRBV7-2 and TRBJ2-3, with D hard to call. The CDR3 covers 15 residues. The germline V gene encodes CDR1 SGHTA and CDR2 FQGNSA. Trimming took 0 bases from V and 0 from J, leaving 7 bases between them. The CDR3 DNA sequence: TGTGCCAGCAGCTTAGCGCAGGCTAGCACAGATACGCAGTATTTT. It encodes CASSLAQASTDTQYF.

The sample holds a few counts of this clone. The chain's CDR3 is CATDRDWGNQPQHF. The CDR3, as DNA: TGTGCCACCGACAGGGATTGGGGCAATCAGCCCCAGCATTTT. The V and J genes are TRBV15 and TRBJ1-5; the match to TRBD1 covers 7 bases. The CDR3 is made up of 14 amino acids. From germline, CDR1 is LNHNV and CDR2 YYDKDF (reference sequence). With V trimmed by 8 bases and J by 2 bases, 6 bases remained unmatched.

This chain uses TRBV19 with TRBJ2-1; TRBD2 matches 13 bases. CDR1 is LNHDA and CDR2 is SQIVND in the germline V gene (reference sequence). V shed 10 bases and J 5 bases; nucleotides not matched to a gene: 8. The CDR3 covers 15 residues. In DNA form, the CDR3 reads TGTGCCACCCTGGGCGGGACTAGCGGGAACAATGAGCAGTTCTTC. Amino acid sequence: CATLGGTSGNNEQFF.

In its sample, this clone was seen once. The chain combines TRBV2 with TRBJ2-5, with 9 positions matching TRBD2. The CDR3 has 12 residues. CDR1 and CDR2 from the germline V gene are SNHLY and FYNNEI. J was trimmed by 5 bases and V by 5 bases; bases with no gene match: 0. The CDR3 is CASSTSGETQYF. The CDR3 DNA reads TGTGCCAGCAGTACTAGCGGGGAGACCCAGTACTTC.

The genes are TRBV6-4 and TRBJ1-2; possibly TRBD1 for D (5 bases). The V gene lost 4 bases and the J gene lost 8 bases, with 17 bases spanning the gap. The CDR3 contains 14 residues. Per germline, CDR1 MRHNA and CDR2 SNTAGT. Written as DNA, the CDR3 is TGTGCCAGCAGTGCACGGGGGGATCGCGGAGGCTACACCTTC. Amino acid sequence: CASSARGDRGGYTF.

The V gene is TRBV7-3, the J gene TRBJ2-7; D may be TRBD2 (7 bases). CDR3 length: 15 residues. Germline V gives CDR1 SGHTA, CDR2 FQGTGA. Trimming cost V 2 bases and J 0 bases, with 11 bases left between them. The CDR3 DNA sequence: TGTGCCAGCAGCTTATGGGGGGGCTCCTCCTACGAGCAGTACTTC. It specifies CASSLWGGSSYEQYF.

Only a few counts were recorded for this clone. The CDR3 region is CASSGRVGLEAFF. The CDR3 nucleotides read TGTGCCAGCAGCGGCAGGGTGGGTCTTGAAGCTTTCTTT. The V gene is TRBV7-9, the J gene TRBJ1-1, with a possible D match to TRBD1 (5 bases). Germline-derived CDR1 and CDR2 are SEHNR and FQNEAQ (reference sequence). Trimming took 5 bases from V and 7 from J, leaving 14 bases between them. The CDR3 covers 13 residues.